This record covers a single T cell receptor beta chain. These data originate in a study of blood T cell repertoires in COVID-19. Repertoires were generated with immunoSEQ multiplex PCR, while TCRdb's copy carries only in-frame clones and drops some. This sample yields some 170,000 clones, of which 80% to 90% are seen a single time; approximately 12% belongs to the top ten. The sequenced sample consisted of peripheral blood. This clonotype was obtained from a woman in her 70s with COVID-19, enrolled during active disease.

CDR3 coding DNA: TGTGCCAGCTCACCATTTGGACAGGGGAATGAAGCTTTCTTT. Amino acids: CASSPFGQGNEAFF. The V and J genes are TRBV18 and TRBJ1-1; 9 bases align to TRBD1. V gave up 2 bases and J gave up 7 bases; unmatched junction bases: 5. Germline CDR1 and CDR2: KGHSH and LQKENI. CDR3 size: 14 residues. Variable domain in full (rest from reference TRBV18 and TRBJ1-1): NAGVMQNPRHLVRRRGQEARLRCSPMKGHSHVYWYRQLPEEGLKFMVYLQKENIIDESGMPKERFSAEFPKEGPSILRIQQVVRGDSAAYFCASSPFGQGNEAFFGQGTRLTVV.